The present T cell receptor beta chain was sequenced within a study of T cells in Graves' hyperthyroidism and ophthalmopathy. When ophthalmopathy did not progress within 18 months, Graves' hyperthyroidism was considered stable. Lactation, pregnancy, other autoimmune disease or uncontrolled infection led to exclusion of patients. Study-level points and caveats: Ophthalmopathy was separated from stable hyperthyroidism by a 13 V-J model. Ophthalmopathy was identified by the model a median approximately 6.9 months ahead of onset.

The investigators amplified TCR beta CDR3 regions from RNA transcripts. In the first-round RT-PCR of the TCR CDR3, the HTBI primer set was used. TCRdb itself ran the multiplex PCR reads through MiXCR, one entry per CDR3 protein. The sample has 300,000 or so distinct CDR3 sequences, around 17% seen once. Notes on this clonotype: No antigen is known for it.

The origin of this receptor is a man aged 30-40 years with Graves' hyperthyroidism. Input material: blood.

The CDR3 spells CATSDLPSGSAGELFF. CDR3 DNA sequence: TGTGCCACCAGTGACCTGCCTAGCGGGAGTGCCGGGGAGCTGTTTTTT. The chain recombines TRBV24-1 with TRBJ2-2; the match to TRBD2 covers 10 bases. This CDR3 is 16 amino acids long. Trimming at V came to 4 bases and at J to 6 bases, leaving 7 bases not matched to a gene. The V gene's germline CDR1 is KGHDR and CDR2 SFDVKD.